The 14 T cell receptor beta chains in this list originate from one sample, sequenced in a study of T cell changes during pregnancy in multiple sclerosis. Assay: immunoSEQ multiplex PCR; the TCRdb copy retains only in-frame clones and omits some. Here the sample spans under 75,000 clones, about 90% being singletons. The input for sequencing was peripheral blood, taken in the third trimester of pregnancy. Receptors originate from a female donor in good health, enrolled as a control in a pregnancy study.

V and J are TRBV7-9 and TRBJ1-1; tentatively, D is TRBD1 (6 bases). The CDR3 has 15 residues. Germline V gene lookup returns CDR1 SEHNR and CDR2 FQNEAQ (reference sequence). V dropped 1 base and J dropped 4 bases, with 13 bases sitting between them. DNA of the CDR3: TGTGCCAGCAGCTTAGGGCGAGGGGGAAGCACTGAAGCTTTCTTT. Translating it yields CASSLGRGGSTEAFF.

The chain recombines TRBV2 with TRBJ1-2, with TRBD1 as a possible D gene (5 bases). Germline V gene data show CDR1 as SNHLY and CDR2 as FYNNEI. Trimming cost V 6 bases and J 9 bases, with 17 bases left between them. This CDR3 is 13 amino acids long. CDR3 bases: TGTGCCAGCAGCCCTCGGTTGGAGGGGAGCTACACCTTC. Amino acid sequence: CASSPRLEGSYTF.

The chain couples TRBV7-9 to TRBJ1-4; D is perhaps TRBD1 (5 bases). The germline V and J ends were trimmed by 6 bases and 6 bases, with 17 bases remaining between them. The CDR3 contains 15 residues. The germline gives CDR1 SEHNR, CDR2 FQNEAQ (reference sequence). DNA of the CDR3: TGTGCCAGCAGTCAACCCCGGGGGGGGGATGAAAAACTGTTTTTT. The encoded protein is CASSQPRGGDEKLFF.

The V gene is TRBV27, the J gene TRBJ1-1; TRBD1 aligns across 8 bases. Germline CDR1 is MNHEY and CDR2 is SMNVEV (reference sequence). The CDR3 runs to 15 residues. J was trimmed by 5 bases and V by 5 bases; bases with no gene match: 10. In nucleotides, the CDR3 is TGTGCCAGCAGTCGGGCCGACAGGGGTTGGACTGAAGCTTTCTTT. Translation: CASSRADRGWTEAFF.

The chain uses TRBV9 and TRBJ2-7; maybe TRBD1 (6 bases). Trimming took 3 bases from V and 2 from J, leaving 12 bases between them. The CDR3 totals 14 residues. Germline V gene sequence: CDR1 SGDLS, CDR2 YYNGEE. CDR3 DNA sequence: TGTGCCAGCAGCGCCCAGGGGCCACCCTACGAGCAGTACTTC. Translated, it gives CASSAQGPPYEQYF.

The CDR3 here is CASSFKLADYNEQFF. The CDR3 region has the DNA TGTGCCAGCAGCTTCAAACTAGCTGATTACAATGAGCAGTTCTTC. The gene calls are TRBV6-1 and TRBJ2-1; tentatively, D is TRBD2 (6 bases). The CDR3 has 15 amino acids. Germline V CDR1 and CDR2: MNHNS, SASEGT. Trimming removed 6 bases from V and 4 bases from J, with 16 bases in between.

V and J are TRBV11-2 and TRBJ1-1, with no clear D. Germline lookup yields CDR1 SGHAT and CDR2 FQNNGV. The CDR3 runs 15 residues. V lost 5 bases and J 3 bases, leaving 16 bases between the germline ends. CDR3 coding DNA: TGTGCCAGCAGCGGCCGACACCTTGGGTACACTGAAGCTTTCTTT. Translation: CASSGRHLGYTEAFF.

J is TRBJ2-3 and V is TRBV6-5, with D tentatively TRBD2 (7 bases). CDR3 length equals 13 residues. Germline V gene sequence: CDR1 MNHEY, CDR2 SVGAGI. Between the trimmed V and J ends, which lost 11 bases and 1 base, there was a span of 13 bases. The CDR3 region has the DNA TGTGCCGTCCAAGGGGGGGGCACAGATACGCAGTATTTT. Translating gives CAVQGGGTDTQYF.

V is TRBV7-3 and J is TRBJ2-1; 7 bases agree with TRBD2. This CDR3 comprises 14 residues. V shed 5 bases, J shed 2 bases, and the junction held 3 bases outside the gene matches. Germline-derived CDR1 and CDR2 are SGHTA and FQGTGA. The CDR3 loop is CASSQRGPYNEQFF. The CDR3 region has the DNA TGTGCCAGCAGCCAGCGGGGACCCTACAATGAGCAGTTCTTC. Together with reference TRBV7-3 and TRBJ2-1, the CDR3 gives the full variable domain: GAGVSQTPSNKVTEKGKYVELRCDPISGHTALYWYRQSLGQGPEFLIYFQGTGAADDSGLPNDRFFAVRPEGSVSTLKIQRTERGDSAVYLCASSQRGPYNEQFFGPGTRLTVL.

The gene calls are TRBV7-2 and TRBJ2-5; 14 bases are a match to TRBD2. The junction had 1 base not matched to a gene; V was cut back by 2 bases and J by 2 bases. This CDR3 is built from 16 residues. Germline lookup yields CDR1 SGHTA and CDR2 FQGNSA. The CDR3 region has the DNA TGTGCCAGCAGCTTATGGACTAGCGGGGGGCAAGAGACCCAGTACTTC. It yields the protein CASSLWTSGGQETQYF.

The chain recombines TRBV28 with TRBJ2-4, with TRBD1 identical over 9 bases. With V trimmed by 7 bases and J by 1 base, 14 bases remained unmatched. Germline lookup yields CDR1 MDHEN and CDR2 SYDVKM. This CDR3 is built from 18 residues. CDR3 nucleotide sequence: TGTGCCAGCACCGCCGTCGGGACAGGGACCTATGCCAAAAACATTCAGTACTTC. This gives the protein CASTAVGTGTYAKNIQYF.

The chain couples TRBV7-2 to TRBJ2-5; possible D gene TRBD1, 6 bases. The germline CDR1 and CDR2 sequences are SGHTA and FQGNSA. V gave up 2 bases and J gave up 2 bases, with 12 bases separating them. This CDR3 contains 15 residues. The CDR3 sequence is CASSLRTELQETQYF. The DNA of the CDR3 is TGTGCCAGCAGCTTAAGGACAGAGCTACAAGAGACCCAGTACTTC.

Only one count was recorded for this clone. This rearrangement joins TRBV9 to TRBJ2-1, with 9 nucleotides matching TRBD2. The CDR3 has 15 amino acids. Germline trimming cut 0 bases from V and 8 bases from J; bases unmatched to any gene: 6. The germline V gene has CDR1 SGDLS and CDR2 YYNGEE. The CDR3 here is CASSVEGLAIDEQFF. The CDR3 DNA sequence: TGTGCCAGCAGCGTAGAGGGACTAGCAATCGATGAGCAGTTCTTC.

The V gene is TRBV21-1, the J gene TRBJ2-2; the table names TRBD2, a call not compared with the DNA. TRBV21-1 is deemed a pseudogene. This CDR3 has 16 residues. CDR3: CASSNYLEGNTGELFF. In DNA, the CDR3 is TGTGCCAGCAGCAACTATCTGGAGGGAAACACCGGGGAGCTGTTTTTT.